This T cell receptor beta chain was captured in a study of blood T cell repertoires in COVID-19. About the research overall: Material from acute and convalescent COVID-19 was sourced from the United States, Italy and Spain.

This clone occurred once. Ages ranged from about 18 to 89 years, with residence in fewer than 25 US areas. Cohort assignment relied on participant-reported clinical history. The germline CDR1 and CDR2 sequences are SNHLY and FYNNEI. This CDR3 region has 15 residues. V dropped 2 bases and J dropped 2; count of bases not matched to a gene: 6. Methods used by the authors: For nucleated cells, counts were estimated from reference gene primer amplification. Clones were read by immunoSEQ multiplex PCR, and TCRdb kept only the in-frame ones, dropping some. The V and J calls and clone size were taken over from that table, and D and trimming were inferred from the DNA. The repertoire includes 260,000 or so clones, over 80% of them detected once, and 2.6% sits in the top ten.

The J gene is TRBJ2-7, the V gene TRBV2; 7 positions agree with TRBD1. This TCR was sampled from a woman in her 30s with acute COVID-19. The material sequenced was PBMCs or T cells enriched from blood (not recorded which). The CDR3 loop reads CASSETGTVTYEQYF. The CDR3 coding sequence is TGTGCCAGCAGTGAAACCGGGACAGTCACCTACGAGCAGTACTTC.